The rows below give T cell receptor beta chains drawn from one sample of a study of blood T cell repertoires in COVID-19. Some clones are missing from TCRdb's copy, which holds only in-frame ones; the method was immunoSEQ multiplex PCR. The sample has about 37,000 clones, around 90% seen once. The material sequenced was peripheral blood. These receptors all stem from a human donor in a cohort sampled during active COVID-19. Each CDR3 is given with its conserved first and last residue. Fields, in order: clone size, J gene, V gene, CDR3 protein. Clone size is not always given. Where it is, it says once, few, many or a class for expanded clones.

abundance: -; j_gene: TRBJ2-3; v_gene: TRBV10-2; CDR3aa: CATRRGGSTDTQYF
abundance: -; j_gene: TRBJ2-6; v_gene: TRBV28; CDR3aa: CASAGPLSGANVLTF
abundance: few; j_gene: TRBJ1-1; v_gene: TRBV5-1; CDR3aa: CASSPGTGKYTEAFF
abundance: -; j_gene: TRBJ1-5; v_gene: TRBV28; CDR3aa: CATQQNSNQPQHF
abundance: -; j_gene: TRBJ2-1; v_gene: TRBV5-1; CDR3aa: CASRLAGYNEQFF
abundance: -; j_gene: TRBJ2-1; v_gene: TRBV29-1; CDR3aa: CSVLRDYYNEQFF
abundance: -; j_gene: TRBJ2-1; v_gene: TRBV18; CDR3aa: CASSSTSGSYNEQFF
abundance: -; j_gene: TRBJ1-2; v_gene: TRBV6-5; CDR3aa: CASSPGGGYGYTF
abundance: -; j_gene: TRBJ1-1; v_gene: TRBV3-1/TRBV3-2; CDR3aa: CASSREGGDTEAFF
abundance: -; j_gene: TRBJ2-3; v_gene: TRBV18; CDR3aa: CASSPPGLAGDTQYF
abundance: -; j_gene: TRBJ1-1; v_gene: TRBV5-6; CDR3aa: CASSLAGGVRGTEAFF
abundance: -; j_gene: TRBJ1-1; v_gene: TRBV2; CDR3aa: CASTQDMNTEAFF
abundance: -; j_gene: TRBJ2-1; v_gene: TRBV27; CDR3aa: CASSFQPMPNEQFF
abundance: once; j_gene: TRBJ2-7; v_gene: TRBV18; CDR3aa: CASSPGTVLYEQYF
abundance: once; j_gene: TRBJ2-5; v_gene: TRBV19; CDR3aa: CASSIDHSQGVQTQYF
abundance: -; j_gene: TRBJ2-2; v_gene: TRBV12-3/TRBV12-4; CDR3aa: CASSSQGTGELFF
abundance: -; j_gene: TRBJ2-1; v_gene: TRBV6-2/TRBV6-3; CDR3aa: CASSSTGRDEQFF
abundance: -; j_gene: TRBJ1-1; v_gene: TRBV2; CDR3aa: CASSLQGWNTEAFF
abundance: once; j_gene: TRBJ1-5; v_gene: TRBV10-3; CDR3aa: CAISESGTSNQPQHF
abundance: -; j_gene: TRBJ1-2; v_gene: TRBV18; CDR3aa: CASSILTGDGYTF
abundance: -; j_gene: TRBJ2-7; v_gene: TRBV5-1; CDR3aa: CASSSAGGSTYEQYF
abundance: -; j_gene: TRBJ1-3; v_gene: TRBV4-2; CDR3aa: CASSLNGQAAGNTIYF
abundance: once; j_gene: TRBJ2-7; v_gene: TRBV18; CDR3aa: CASSPLGTGSPGEQYF
abundance: -; j_gene: TRBJ2-7; v_gene: TRBV7-2; CDR3aa: CASSWDSTYEQYF
abundance: -; j_gene: TRBJ1-3; v_gene: TRBV5-1; CDR3aa: CASSLYPGGEGGNTIYF
abundance: once; j_gene: TRBJ2-7; v_gene: TRBV6-1; CDR3aa: CASSDRAPYEQYF
abundance: few; j_gene: TRBJ1-2; v_gene: TRBV7-2; CDR3aa: CASSLAQGGYTF
abundance: -; j_gene: TRBJ2-7; v_gene: TRBV4-3; CDR3aa: CASSQDRRYEQYF
abundance: -; j_gene: TRBJ2-1; v_gene: TRBV14; CDR3aa: CASSQAGQGSYNEQFF
abundance: -; j_gene: TRBJ1-5; v_gene: TRBV6-2/TRBV6-3; CDR3aa: CASSYSLQPQHF
abundance: -; j_gene: TRBJ1-4; v_gene: TRBV6-4; CDR3aa: CASSDPGSHRGNEKLFF
abundance: -; j_gene: TRBJ2-3; v_gene: TRBV19; CDR3aa: CASSIDHGTRPADTQYF
abundance: -; j_gene: TRBJ2-1; v_gene: TRBV7-8; CDR3aa: CASSRGGGSYNEQFF
abundance: -; j_gene: TRBJ2-3; v_gene: TRBV9; CDR3aa: CASSVEISPIDTQYF
abundance: few; j_gene: TRBJ1-5; v_gene: TRBV2; CDR3aa: CASSERQSNQPQHF
abundance: -; j_gene: TRBJ1-6; v_gene: TRBV4-3; CDR3aa: CASSQVTGLRNSPLHF
abundance: -; j_gene: TRBJ2-2; v_gene: TRBV2; CDR3aa: CASRTGTGVTGELFF
abundance: -; j_gene: TRBJ1-1; v_gene: TRBV25-1; CDR3aa: CASSDIFIEGSTEAFF
abundance: -; j_gene: TRBJ1-1; v_gene: TRBV5-6; CDR3aa: CASSLGAGDTEAFF
abundance: -; j_gene: TRBJ1-2; v_gene: TRBV5-6; CDR3aa: CASSFSGTGSGYTF
abundance: -; j_gene: TRBJ1-1; v_gene: TRBV13; CDR3aa: CASSLGPGGITEAFF
abundance: -; j_gene: TRBJ1-5; v_gene: TRBV5-4; CDR3aa: CASSFAGQQPQHF
abundance: -; j_gene: TRBJ1-3; v_gene: TRBV19; CDR3aa: CASSGQGEAGNTIYF
abundance: once; j_gene: TRBJ2-1; v_gene: TRBV7-9; CDR3aa: CASSAPGAGGYNEQFF
abundance: once; j_gene: TRBJ2-7; v_gene: TRBV27; CDR3aa: CASSLQGPYEQYF